What follows are 17 T cell receptor beta chains derived from one specimen sequenced in a study of neurological immune-mediated disorders. TCRdb re-called the 5' RACE reads through MiXCR, storing one row per CDR3 protein. The data contain roughly 17,000 distinct CDR3 sequences, about 9% of them singletons. The sequenced material came from CD8+ T cells from blood. The source of these receptors is a man in his fifties in good health.

This clonotype was counted ten times or more. The genes are TRBV7-2 and TRBJ2-3; 10 bases map to TRBD2. From germline, CDR1 is SGHTA and CDR2 FQGNSA. The CDR3 runs to 17 residues. V shed 3 bases, J shed 0 bases, and the junction held 6 bases outside the gene matches. CDR3 in DNA: TGTGCCAGCAGCTTGGAGGGACTAGCGCTTAGCACAGATACGCAGTATTTT. Translated: CASSLEGLALSTDTQYF.

This clonotype was picked up many times. V and J are TRBV27 and TRBJ2-7; 8 nucleotides match TRBD2. Per the germline V gene, CDR1 is MNHEY and CDR2 is SMNVEV (reference sequence). V lost 5 bases, J lost 3 bases, and 3 bases stayed unmatched. This CDR3 spans 13 amino acids. The CDR3 region has the DNA TGTGCCAGCAGTACCCGGGGGGGCTACGAGCAGTACTTC. Translation: CASSTRGGYEQYF.

At least ten counts were recorded for this clonotype. J is TRBJ1-2 and V is TRBV20-1; D is ambiguous. Germline assignment: CDR1 DFQATT and CDR2 SNEGSKA (reference sequence). Trimming pared 4 bases from V and 2 bases from J, leaving 11 bases between. This CDR3 spans 13 amino acids. CDR3: CSATKTENYGYTF. The CDR3 bases are TGCAGTGCTACCAAGACGGAGAACTATGGCTACACCTTC.

This clonotype came up many times. This chain links TRBV4-3 with TRBJ2-5, with 8 nucleotides matching TRBD2. In germline, CDR1 is LGHNA, CDR2 YSLEER. The CDR3 extends over 13 amino acids. V dropped 5 bases and J dropped 5; count of bases not matched to a gene: 4. DNA of the CDR3: TGCGCCAGCAGCTCCGGGACTAGTGAGACCCAGTACTTC. Translation: CASSSGTSETQYF.

Ten or more counts support this clonotype. V gene TRBV5-1 combines with J gene TRBJ2-3; D is unresolved. Between the trimmed V and J ends, which lost 0 bases and 0 bases, there was a span of 8 bases. The CDR3 is 15 amino acids. CDR1 is SGHRS and CDR2 is YFSETQ in the germline V gene. CDR3 sequence: CASSLGRQSTDTQYF. The CDR3 DNA sequence: TGCGCCAGCAGCTTGGGTCGGCAGAGCACAGATACGCAGTATTTT.

This clonotype was counted at least ten times. The chain is built from TRBV5-5 and TRBJ2-7; 8 bases match TRBD1. CDR3 length: 15 amino acids. Germline V CDR1 and CDR2: SGHKS, YYEKEE (reference sequence). Trimming removed 3 bases from V and 6 bases from J; junction bases left unmatched: 11. CDR3 DNA sequence: TGTGCCAGCAGCTCCGACAGGGGAAATTATCTCGAGCAGTACTTC. This sequence encodes CASSSDRGNYLEQYF.

This clonotype was recorded at least ten times. The V call is TRBV20-1, the J call TRBJ2-1, with TRBD2 matching over 13 bases. This CDR3 comprises 13 residues. Unmatched junction bases numbered 5, after V lost 6 bases and J lost 9 bases. The germline V gene has CDR1 DFQATT and CDR2 SNEGSKA (reference sequence). CDR3: CSAGTSGTSEQFF. DNA of the CDR3: TGCAGTGCCGGGACTAGCGGGACTAGTGAGCAGTTCTTC.

This clonotype occurred many times. The V call is TRBV5-1, the J call TRBJ1-2; 7 bases agree with TRBD1. The CDR3 extends over 15 amino acids. V lost 5 bases, J lost 3 bases, and 10 bases stayed unmatched. Germline values: CDR1 SGHRS, CDR2 YFSETQ. In DNA form, the CDR3 reads TGCGCCAGCAGAATCGACAGGGAACCCCACTATGGCTACACCTTC. Translating gives CASRIDREPHYGYTF. Full variable domain (missing parts from reference TRBV5-1 and TRBJ1-2): KAGVTQTPRYLIKTRGQQVTLSCSPISGHRSVSWYQQTPGQGLQFLFEYFSETQRNKGNFPGRFSGRQFSNSRSEMNVSTLELGDSALYLCASRIDREPHYGYTFGSGTRLTVV.

Many counts were recorded for this clonotype. The chain combines TRBV20-1 with TRBJ1-1; no clear D. The germline V gene encodes CDR1 DFQATT and CDR2 SNEGSKA (reference sequence). This CDR3 region has 13 residues. V was trimmed by 2 bases and J by 6 bases, leaving 13 bases between them. The CDR3 DNA reads TGCAGTGCTAGATACCAAGGGATTTCTGAAGCTTTCTTT. Protein: CSARYQGISEAFF.

This clonotype was seen at least ten times. This chain joins TRBV15 and TRBJ2-2; 10 positions agree with TRBD2. This CDR3 has 18 amino acids. The V gene end was trimmed by 0 bases and the J gene end by 7 bases; junction bases not matched to a gene: 11. Germline V lookup: CDR1 LNHNV, CDR2 YYDKDF (reference sequence). CDR3 in amino acids: CATSRDLASGRNGGELFF. The CDR3 nucleotides are TGTGCCACCAGCAGAGATTTGGCTAGCGGGAGAAATGGCGGGGAGCTGTTTTTT.

Worth noting for this clonotype: A much larger clone differs by one base, so this may be a read error. The rearrangement uses TRBV19 and TRBJ2-2; perhaps TRBD1 as D (6 bases). V gave up 5 bases and J gave up 6 bases, with 25 bases separating them. The germline V gene encodes CDR1 LNHDA and CDR2 SQIVND (reference sequence). The CDR3 spans 18 residues. CDR3 DNA sequence: TGTGCCAGTAGTGTCCGGGGCAGCGCGTGGGGGCCCGCCGGGGAGCTGTTTTTT. This codes for CASSVRGSAWGPAGELFF. Complete variable domain (other parts from reference TRBV19 and TRBJ2-2): DGGITQSPKYLFRKEGQNVTLSCEQNLNHDAMYWYRQDPGQGLRLIYYSQIVNDFQKGDIAEGYSVSREKKESFPLTVTSAQKNPTAFYLCASSVRGSAWGPAGELFFGEGSRLTVL.

This clonotype was counted many times. The CDR3 DNA sequence: TGTGCCAGCAGTTCCTCCGGTTTGGCCTATGGCTACACCTTC. Translating gives CASSSSGLAYGYTF. This chain links TRBV6-5 with TRBJ1-2; D not resolved. The CDR3 has 14 residues. Trimming left V 4 bases short and J 4 bases short, with 13 bases between. Germline V lookup: CDR1 MNHEY, CDR2 SVGAGI.

This clonotype was seen repeatedly, ten times or more. The chain uses TRBV10-3 and TRBJ2-3, with D unclear. V was shortened by 2 bases and J by 0 bases, with 6 bases between the two germline ends. Germline loops: CDR1 ENHRY, CDR2 SYGVKD. The CDR3 length is 14 residues. This CDR3 reads CAISEGGSTDTQYF. Here the CDR3 DNA reads TGTGCCATCAGTGAGGGTGGGAGCACAGATACGCAGTATTTT.

This clonotype came up many times. The chain employs TRBV6-5 and TRBJ2-1; D possibly corresponds to TRBD1 (6 bases). Trimming removed 0 bases at V and 8 bases at J, with 20 bases between. From germline, CDR1 is MNHEY and CDR2 SVGAGI. The CDR3 has 17 amino acids. The chain's CDR3 is CASSYSPRTVSSYEQFF. The CDR3 DNA sequence: TGTGCCAGCAGTTACTCGCCCCGGACAGTGAGCAGCTATGAGCAGTTCTTC.

The table lists this clonotype with many counts. The CDR3 loop is CASTSSGYYEQYF. CDR3 nucleotide sequence: TGTGCCAGCACCTCCTCGGGCTACTACGAGCAGTACTTC. V usage is TRBV6-5 and J usage is TRBJ2-7; D remains unclear. Germline V gene lookup returns CDR1 MNHEY and CDR2 SVGAGI. Trimming took 7 bases from V and 3 from J, leaving 13 bases between them. The CDR3 runs 13 residues.

The sample holds many counts of this clonotype. The V gene is TRBV27, the J gene TRBJ2-3; 8 bases line up with TRBD2. The germline CDR1 and CDR2 sequences are MNHEY and SMNVEV (reference sequence). This CDR3 is 17 amino acids long. V dropped 3 bases and J dropped 1; count of bases not matched to a gene: 9. The CDR3 protein is CASSLLSGSVGTDTQYF. The CDR3 DNA is TGTGCCAGCAGTTTGCTCAGCGGGAGCGTTGGCACAGATACGCAGTATTTT.

This clonotype appeared many times. The chain couples TRBV4-3 to TRBJ2-5; D gene uncertain. The CDR3 extends over 15 amino acids. The germline CDR1 and CDR2 sequences are LGHNA and YSLEER. V gave up 0 bases and J gave up 5 bases, with 13 bases separating them. The CDR3: CASSQDGNPAETQYF. The CDR3 DNA reads as TGCGCCAGCAGCCAAGATGGAAACCCAGCGGAGACCCAGTACTTC.